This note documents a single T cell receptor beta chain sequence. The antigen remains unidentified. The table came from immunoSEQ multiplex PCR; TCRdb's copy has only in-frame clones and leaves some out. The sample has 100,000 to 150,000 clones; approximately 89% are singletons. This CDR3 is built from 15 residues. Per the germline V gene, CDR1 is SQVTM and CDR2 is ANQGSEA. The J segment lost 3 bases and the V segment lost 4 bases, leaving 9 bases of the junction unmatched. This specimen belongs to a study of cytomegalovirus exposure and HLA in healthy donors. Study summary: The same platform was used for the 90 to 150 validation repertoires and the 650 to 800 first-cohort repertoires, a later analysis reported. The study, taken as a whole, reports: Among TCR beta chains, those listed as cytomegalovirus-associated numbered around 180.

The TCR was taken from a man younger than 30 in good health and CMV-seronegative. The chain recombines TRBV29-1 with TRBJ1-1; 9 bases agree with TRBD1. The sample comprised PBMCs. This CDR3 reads CSVVFLGQGDTEAFF. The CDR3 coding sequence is TGCAGCGTTGTTTTTCTGGGACAGGGAGACACTGAAGCTTTCTTT.